Reported below is one T cell receptor (beta chain). Antigen unknown. From germline, CDR1 is SGDLS and CDR2 YYNGEE. With V trimmed by 0 bases and J by 2 bases, 13 bases remained unmatched. The CDR3 has 18 residues. TCRdb's table, derived via immunoSEQ multiplex PCR, lists solely in-frame clones and lacks some. The sample lists around 93,000 clones, about 90% occurring once. The sample belongs to a study of graft-versus-host responses after intestinal transplantation. The wider study: Recipients got multivisceral, liver-intestinal, or isolated intestinal transplants. Anti-thymocyte globulin induction was given to all recipients, followed by tacrolimus and steroids for 2 to 3 years.

Findings and limits, study-wide: GvH clones surfaced in recipient marrow, some emerging earlier in ileum or blood.

The material sequenced was unstimulated CD8+ T cells sorted from spleen or lymph node cells, taken before intestinal transplant. The TCR originated in a human donor who received an intestinal transplant. V is TRBV9 and J is TRBJ2-7; 8 nucleotides match TRBD2. The CDR3 region is CASSVADSGDAGTYEQYF. The CDR3 DNA sequence: TGTGCCAGCAGCGTAGCGGATAGCGGGGATGCAGGAACCTACGAGCAGTACTTC. Based on the CDR3 plus reference TRBV9 and TRBJ2-7, the full variable domain is DSGVTQTPKHLITATGQRVTLRCSPRSGDLSVYWYQQSLDQGLQFLIQYYNGEERAKGNILERFSAQQFPDLHSELNLSSLELGDSALYFCASSVADSGDAGTYEQYFGPGTRLTVT.